This T cell receptor beta chain was observed in a study of cytomegalovirus exposure and HLA in healthy donors. As for the study in general: Earlier, 100 million or so unique TCR beta sequences were recovered from approximately 180 million T cells by an analysis.

It was with 60 Vbeta and 13 Jbeta primers that the PCR ran. Profiled with immunoSEQ multiplex PCR; TCRdb holds only in-frame clones, not every one. The sample has about 37,000 clones; roughly four fifths are singletons. This clone was picked up a small number of times. The CDR3 runs to 15 residues. V lost 3 bases to trimming and J lost 1 base; unmatched junction nucleotides: 3. The germline V gene encodes CDR1 SGHTA and CDR2 FQGNSA. Specimen: PBMCs. V usage is TRBV7-2 and J usage is TRBJ2-3, with 8 bases lining up with TRBD2. This receptor was obtained from a middle-aged woman in good health and CMV-seronegative. The CDR3 DNA follows: TGTGCCAGCAGCTTCAGGCGGGGGGGCACAGATACGCAGTATTTT. Translated, it gives CASSFRRGGTDTQYF.